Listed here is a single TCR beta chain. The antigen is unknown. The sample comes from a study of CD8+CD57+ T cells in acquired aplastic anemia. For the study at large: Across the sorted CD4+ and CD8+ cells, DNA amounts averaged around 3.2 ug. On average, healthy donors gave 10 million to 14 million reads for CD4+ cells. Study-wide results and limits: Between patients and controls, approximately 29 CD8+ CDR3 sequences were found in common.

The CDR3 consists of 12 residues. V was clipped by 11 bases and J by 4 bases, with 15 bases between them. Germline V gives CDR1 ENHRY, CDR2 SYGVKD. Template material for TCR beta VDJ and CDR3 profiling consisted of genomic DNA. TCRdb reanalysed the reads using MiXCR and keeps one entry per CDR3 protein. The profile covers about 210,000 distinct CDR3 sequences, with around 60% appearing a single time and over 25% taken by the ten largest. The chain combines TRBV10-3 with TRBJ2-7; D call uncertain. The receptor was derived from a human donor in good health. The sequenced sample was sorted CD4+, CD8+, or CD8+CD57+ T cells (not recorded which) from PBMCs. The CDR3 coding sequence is TGTGCCGTAAATGACGACGCGTACGAGCAGTACTTC. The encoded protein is CAVNDDAYEQYF.